Described below is a single TCR beta chain sequence and its context. The data belong to a study of T cell changes during pregnancy in multiple sclerosis. The assay was immunoSEQ multiplex PCR, and TCRdb's table has in-frame clones only and misses some. The sample has 25,000 or so clones; 80% to 90% are singletons. Germline CDR1 MNHEY, CDR2 SVGAGI. The CDR3 is 15 residues long. With V trimmed by 6 bases and J by 2 bases, 6 bases remained unmatched. The origin of this receptor is a female donor in good health, enrolled as a control in a pregnancy study. V is TRBV6-5 and J is TRBJ2-7, with TRBD2 matching over 11 bases. The sequenced sample was CD4+ T cells from peripheral blood mononuclear cells, obtained in the first trimester of pregnancy. CDR3: CASRTTSGAPYEQYF. The CDR3 DNA reads TGTGCCAGCAGAACGACTAGCGGGGCGCCCTACGAGCAGTACTTC.